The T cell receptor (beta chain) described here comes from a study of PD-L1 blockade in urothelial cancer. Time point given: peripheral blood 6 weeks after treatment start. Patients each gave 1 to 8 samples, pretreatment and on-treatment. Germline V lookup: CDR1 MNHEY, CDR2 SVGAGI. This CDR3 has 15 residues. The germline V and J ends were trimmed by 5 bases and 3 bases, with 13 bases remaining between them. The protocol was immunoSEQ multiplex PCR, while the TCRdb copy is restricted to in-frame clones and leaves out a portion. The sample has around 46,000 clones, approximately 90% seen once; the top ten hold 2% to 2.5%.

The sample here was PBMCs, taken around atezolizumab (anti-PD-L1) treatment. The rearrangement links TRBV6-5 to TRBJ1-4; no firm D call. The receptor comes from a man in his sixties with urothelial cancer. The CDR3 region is CASSQNSRPNEKLFF. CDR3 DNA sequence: TGTGCCAGCAGTCAGAACAGCAGACCTAATGAAAAACTGTTTTTT.